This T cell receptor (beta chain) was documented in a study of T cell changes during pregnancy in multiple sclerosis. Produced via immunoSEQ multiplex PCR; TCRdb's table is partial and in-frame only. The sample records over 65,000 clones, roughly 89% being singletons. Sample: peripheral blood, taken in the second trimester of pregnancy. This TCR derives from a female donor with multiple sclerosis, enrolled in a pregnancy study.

The CDR3 DNA sequence: TGTGCCAGCAGCCCCCAGAGGGAGGAAAAACTGTTTTTT. Its translation: CASSPQREEKLFF. The rearrangement links TRBV6-4 to TRBJ1-4; D gene unclear. Germline V gene sequence: CDR1 MRHNA, CDR2 SNTAGT. This CDR3 has 13 residues. V was cut by 6 bases and J by 8 bases, with 13 bases left in between.